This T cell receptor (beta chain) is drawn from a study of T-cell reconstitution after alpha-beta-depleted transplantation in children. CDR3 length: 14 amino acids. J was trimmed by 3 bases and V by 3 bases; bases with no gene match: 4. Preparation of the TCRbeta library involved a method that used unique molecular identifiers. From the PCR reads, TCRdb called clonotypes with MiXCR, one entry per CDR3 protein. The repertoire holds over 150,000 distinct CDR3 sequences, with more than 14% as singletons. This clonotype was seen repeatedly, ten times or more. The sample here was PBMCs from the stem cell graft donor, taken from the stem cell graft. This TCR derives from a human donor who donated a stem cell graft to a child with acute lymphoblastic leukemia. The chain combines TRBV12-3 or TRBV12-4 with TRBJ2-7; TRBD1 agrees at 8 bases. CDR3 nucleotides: TGTGCCAGCAGTTTTCAGGGGGCAAACTACGAGCAGTACTTC. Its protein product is CASSFQGANYEQYF.